The 18 T cell receptor beta chains presented below share a single source sample, sequenced in a study of breast tumors, draining lymph nodes, adjacent tissues. Breast cancer patients provided tissue from their axillary draining lymph nodes. One entry per CDR3 protein results from TCRdb running MiXCR on the multiplex PCR reads. The sample holds 180,000 or so distinct CDR3 sequences, 33% seen once. The specimen was axillary lymph node tissue. The receptors shown here come from a female donor with breast cancer. Some clones in this sample may be carry-over from other donors' samples.

This clonotype was seen more than once but under ten times. This sequence joins TRBV6-5 and TRBJ1-2, with D possibly TRBD1 on 5 matching bases. The CDR3 has 13 residues. Germline V gene data show CDR1 as MNHEY and CDR2 as SVGAGI. Trimming cost V 5 bases and J 5 bases, with 12 bases left between them. CDR3 nucleotide sequence: TGTGCCAGCAGTCCCCAGGGAGTTTATGGCTACACCTTC. Amino acids: CASSPQGVYGYTF.

Regarding this clonotype: It may be a read error: a sequence one base away is much more abundant. The gene calls are TRBV5-1 and TRBJ2-1; D is ambiguous. The CDR3 totals 13 residues. Germline V gene data show CDR1 as SGHRS and CDR2 as YFSETQ. In nucleotides, the CDR3 is TGCGCCAGCAGCTTGCTAGACCGCAATGACCAGTTCTTC. Translated: CASSLLDRNDQFF.

With respect to this clonotype: One base away lies a much larger clone, so this may be a sequencing read error. The rearrangement links TRBV6-5 to TRBJ2-7; tentative D call: TRBD1 (5 bases). Germline CDR1 MNHEY, CDR2 SVGAGI. The CDR3 spans 15 residues. The CDR3 nucleotides read TGTGCCGGCAGCGAAGGGCTTTGGGGCAACTACGAGCAGTACTTC. Protein: CAGSEGLWGNYEQYF.

Comment on this clonotype: Because it lacks the conserved phenylalanine or tryptophan at the end, this CDR3 is likely a read error. V is TRBV19 and J is TRBJ1-6, with a weak D call TRBD1 (5 bases). This CDR3 is 14 amino acids long. V lost 5 bases and J lost 3, with 8 bases in between. The V gene's germline CDR1 is LNHDA and CDR2 SQIVND (reference sequence). CDR3 in amino acids: CASSEGLYNSPLHS. Written as DNA, the CDR3 is TGTGCCAGTAGTGAGGGGCTCTATAATTCACCCCTCCACTCT.

This chain joins TRBV28 and TRBJ2-2; D is uncertain. The CDR3 consists of 12 residues. Germline V gene sequence: CDR1 MDHEN, CDR2 SYDVKM. The V end lost 4 bases, the J end lost 8 bases, and 8 bases lay between the germline ends. This CDR3 is CASSSSLGELFF. Written as DNA, the CDR3 is TGTGCCAGCAGTTCTTCTCTGGGGGAGCTGTTTTTT.

V and J are TRBV6-4 and TRBJ1-1; D gene ambiguous. Trimming removed 5 bases from V and 10 bases from J, with 2 bases in between. Looked up from germline, CDR1 is MRHNA and CDR2 is SNTAGT. The CDR3 runs 8 residues. The CDR3 coding sequence is TGTGCCAGCAGTCGAGCTTTCTTT. Translated: CASSRAFF.

Ten or more counts support this clonotype. The J gene is TRBJ2-1, the V gene TRBV11-2; D is ambiguous. In germline, CDR1 is SGHAT, CDR2 FQNNGV. The V gene lost 1 base and the J gene lost 9 bases, with 13 bases spanning the gap. This CDR3 has 14 residues. CDR3 nucleotide sequence: TGTGCCAGCAGCTTAGTGGGCCGAGGAACTGAGCAGTTCTTC. It is translated as CASSLVGRGTEQFF.

Many counts were recorded for this clonotype. Relative to the germline gene, one junction end is altered; a read error may explain this. This chain joins TRBV28 and TRBJ2-7; 11 bases agree with TRBD2. From germline, CDR1 is MDHEN and CDR2 SYDVKM. The CDR3 is 10 residues long. This chain's CDR3 is CASKGLAETF. In DNA form, the CDR3 reads TGTGCCAGCAAGGGACTAGCGGAGACTTTC.

The chain employs TRBV7-8 and TRBJ1-1; 9 bases fit TRBD1. With 5 bases clipped from V and 5 bases from J, the junction kept 6 bases outside the gene matches. The germline V gene has CDR1 SGHVS and CDR2 FQNEAQ. The CDR3 consists of 14 residues. The CDR3 is CASSPGTGKTEAFF. For the CDR3, the DNA is TGTGCCAGCAGCCCAGGGACAGGGAAGACTGAAGCTTTCTTT.

This sequence joins TRBV2 and TRBJ2-3; 11 bases are shared with TRBD2. This CDR3 is built from 15 residues. CDR1 and CDR2 from the germline V gene are SNHLY and FYNNEI. After removal of 4 bases from V and 2 bases from J, the junction contained 2 bases not matched to a gene. The CDR3 reads CASSVSGGATDTQYF. The CDR3 DNA is TGTGCCAGCAGTGTTAGCGGGGGGGCCACAGATACGCAGTATTTT.

This clonotype was recorded many times. The chain combines TRBV29-1 with TRBJ2-1; possibly TRBD2 for D (5 bases). Trimming removed 3 bases at V and 12 bases at J, with 12 bases between. The CDR3 has 11 residues. Germline V gene lookup returns CDR1 SQVTM and CDR2 ANQGSEA. CDR3 amino acids: CSVDENEGQFF. The CDR3 DNA sequence: TGCAGCGTTGATGAGAATGAGGGGCAGTTCTTC.

This chain connects TRBV20-1 to TRBJ1-2; D is possibly TRBD1 (5 bases). The CDR3 runs to 11 residues. Germline CDR1 is DFQATT and CDR2 is SNEGSKA (reference sequence). The V and J ends lost 6 bases and 10 bases respectively, with 15 bases between them. The DNA of the CDR3 is TGCAGTGCAGCACGCCCCAGGGCCTACACCTTC. Its translation: CSAARPRAYTF.

The rearrangement joins TRBV7-9 to TRBJ2-3, with D uncertain. The V end lost 5 bases, the J end lost 3 bases, and 9 bases lay between the germline ends. From germline, CDR1 is SEHNR and CDR2 FQNEAQ (reference sequence). This CDR3 region has 13 residues. The CDR3 reads CASSQLETDTQYF. CDR3 nucleotides: TGTGCCAGCAGCCAGCTTGAGACAGATACGCAGTATTTT.

This clonotype turned up a few times. A much larger clone lies one base from this, so it may be a read error. This is likely a read error, given that the CDR3 carries no conserved phenylalanine or tryptophan at its end. The J gene is TRBJ2-1, the V gene TRBV6-5; TRBD1 is a possible D gene (6 bases). The CDR3 is 13 residues long. Germline V gene lookup returns CDR1 MNHEY and CDR2 SVGAGI. Trimming shortened V by 0 bases and J by 11 bases, and 11 bases separated the two germline ends. CDR3 bases: TGTGCCAGCAGTTACTCTGGGACATCGAAGCAGTTCCTC. This encodes CASSYSGTSKQFL.

A remark on this clonotype: This may stem from a read error, because a much larger clone lies one nucleotide away. This CDR3 fails to terminate in the conserved phenylalanine or tryptophan, so it likely reflects a read error. This chain links TRBV7-2 with TRBJ2-7; TRBD2 is a possible D gene (6 bases). The CDR3 has 14 amino acids. The germline V gene encodes CDR1 SGHTA and CDR2 FQGNSA. Trimming removed 6 bases from V and 0 bases from J, with 12 bases in between. CDR3 residues: CASSIAVSSYEQYL. CDR3 bases: TGTGCCAGCAGTATAGCGGTTAGCTCCTACGAGCAGTACCTC.

This clonotype was detected a few times. The chain is built from TRBV9 and TRBJ1-1; D remains ambiguous. CDR1 is SGDLS, CDR2 YYNGEE, per germline. Trimming left V 4 bases short and J 6 bases short, with 19 bases between. The CDR3 loop spans 15 amino acids. The CDR3 sequence is CASSPTPILSSEAFF. DNA of the CDR3: TGTGCCAGCAGCCCCACCCCCATTCTCTCTTCTGAAGCTTTCTTT.

This clonotype was picked up a small number of times. The chain employs TRBV4-1 and TRBJ1-1; 8 bases agree with TRBD1. The germline CDR1 and CDR2 sequences are MGHRA and YSYEKL. The CDR3 runs to 15 residues. Trimming took 1 base from V and 10 from J; bases not matched to a gene: 11. CDR3 sequence (DNA): TGCGCCAGCAGCCAAGGGGACTCAGGGGGCCGCCGAGCTTTCTTT. This translates into CASSQGDSGGRRAFF.

This clonotype was observed many times. The V gene is TRBV6-1, the J gene TRBJ2-5; maybe TRBD2 (5 bases). Per the germline V gene, CDR1 is MNHNS and CDR2 is SASEGT. CDR3 length: 16 residues. V lost 1 base and J lost 2, with 14 bases in between. This chain's CDR3 is CASSEGSLAPQETQYF. CDR3 nucleotides: TGTGCCAGCAGTGAAGGGTCCCTAGCTCCGCAAGAGACCCAGTACTTC.